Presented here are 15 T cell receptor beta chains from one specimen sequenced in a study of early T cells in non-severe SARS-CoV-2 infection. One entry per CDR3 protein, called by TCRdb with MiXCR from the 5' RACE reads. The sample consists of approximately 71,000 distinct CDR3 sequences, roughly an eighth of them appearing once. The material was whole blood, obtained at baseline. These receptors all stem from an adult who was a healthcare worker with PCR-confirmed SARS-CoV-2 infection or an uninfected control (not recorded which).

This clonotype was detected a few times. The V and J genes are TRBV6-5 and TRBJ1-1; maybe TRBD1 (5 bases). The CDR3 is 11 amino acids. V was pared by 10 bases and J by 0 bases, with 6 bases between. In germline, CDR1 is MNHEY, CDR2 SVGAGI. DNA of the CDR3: TGTGCCACCAGGGTGAACACTGAAGCTTTCTTT. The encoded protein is CATRVNTEAFF.

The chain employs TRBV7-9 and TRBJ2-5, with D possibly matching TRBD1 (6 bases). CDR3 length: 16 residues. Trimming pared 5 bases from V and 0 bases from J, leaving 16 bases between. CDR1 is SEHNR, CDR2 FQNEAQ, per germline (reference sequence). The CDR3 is CASSRRTEKYQETQYF. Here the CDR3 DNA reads TGTGCCAGCAGCCGACGGACAGAGAAGTACCAAGAGACCCAGTACTTC.

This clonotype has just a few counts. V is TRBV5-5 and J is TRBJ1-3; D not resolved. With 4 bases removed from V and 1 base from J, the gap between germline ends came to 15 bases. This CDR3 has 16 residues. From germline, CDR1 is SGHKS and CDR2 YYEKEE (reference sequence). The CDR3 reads CASSLTGLLSGNTIYF. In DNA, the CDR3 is TGTGCCAGCAGCCTTACGGGCCTCCTATCTGGAAACACCATATATTTT. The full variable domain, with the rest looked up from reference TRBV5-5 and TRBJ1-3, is DAGVTQSPTHLIKTRGQQVTLRCSPISGHKSVSWYQQVLGQGPQFIFQYYEKEERGRGNFPDRFSARQFPNYSSELNVNALLLGDSALYLCASSLTGLLSGNTIYFGEGSWLTVV.

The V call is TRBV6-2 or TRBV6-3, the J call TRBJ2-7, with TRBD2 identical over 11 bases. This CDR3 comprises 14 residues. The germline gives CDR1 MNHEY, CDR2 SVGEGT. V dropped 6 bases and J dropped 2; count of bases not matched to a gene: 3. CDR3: CASRTSGVTYEQYF. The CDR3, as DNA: TGTGCCAGCAGGACTAGCGGGGTCACCTACGAGCAGTACTTC.

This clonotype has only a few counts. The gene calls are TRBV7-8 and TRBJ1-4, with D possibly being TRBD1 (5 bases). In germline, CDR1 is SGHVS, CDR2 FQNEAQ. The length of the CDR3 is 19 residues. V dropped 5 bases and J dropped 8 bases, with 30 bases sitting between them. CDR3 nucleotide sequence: TGTGCCAGCAGCCCAAGGGGCCCCGGGAAGGTGCGGGATCTGGAAAAACTGTTTTTT. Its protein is CASSPRGPGKVRDLEKLFF.

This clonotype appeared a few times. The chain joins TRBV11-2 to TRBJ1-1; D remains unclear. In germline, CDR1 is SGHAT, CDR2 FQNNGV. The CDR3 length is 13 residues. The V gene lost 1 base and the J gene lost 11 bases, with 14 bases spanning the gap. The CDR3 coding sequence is TGTGCCAGCAGCTTAGGGGAGCCTCCTGCGGCTTTCTTT. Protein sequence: CASSLGEPPAAFF. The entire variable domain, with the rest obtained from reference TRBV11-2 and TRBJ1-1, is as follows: EAGVAQSPRYKIIEKRQSVAFWCNPISGHATLYWYQQILGQGPKLLIQFQNNGVVDDSQLPKDRFSAERLKGVDSTLKIQPAKLEDSAVYLCASSLGEPPAAFFGQGTRLTVV.

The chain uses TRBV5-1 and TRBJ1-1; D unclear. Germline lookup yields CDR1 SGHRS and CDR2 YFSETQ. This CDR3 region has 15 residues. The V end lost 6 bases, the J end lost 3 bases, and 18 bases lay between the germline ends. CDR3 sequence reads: CASTPLNPDYTEAFF. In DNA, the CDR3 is TGCGCCAGCACCCCTCTGAACCCGGATTACACTGAAGCTTTCTTT.

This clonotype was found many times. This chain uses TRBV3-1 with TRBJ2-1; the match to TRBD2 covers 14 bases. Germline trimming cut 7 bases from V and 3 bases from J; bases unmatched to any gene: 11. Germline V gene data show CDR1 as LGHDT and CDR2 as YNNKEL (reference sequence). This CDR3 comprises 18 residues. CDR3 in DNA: TGTGCCAGCACCCGACGACTAGCGGGGGGGCCAATCTACAATGAGCAGTTCTTC. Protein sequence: CASTRRLAGGPIYNEQFF.

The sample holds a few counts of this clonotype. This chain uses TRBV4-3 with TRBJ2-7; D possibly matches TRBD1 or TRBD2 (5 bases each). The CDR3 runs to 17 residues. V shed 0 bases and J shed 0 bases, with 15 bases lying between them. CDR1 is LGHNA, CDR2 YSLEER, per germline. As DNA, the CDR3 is TGCGCCAGCAGCCAAGATGAGGGGCCTAGGGCCTCCTACGAGCAGTACTTC. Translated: CASSQDEGPRASYEQYF.

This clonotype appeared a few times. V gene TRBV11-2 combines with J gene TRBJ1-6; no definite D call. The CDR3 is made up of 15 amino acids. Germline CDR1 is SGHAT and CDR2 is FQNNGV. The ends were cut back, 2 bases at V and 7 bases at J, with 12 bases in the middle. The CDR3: CASSLSVDTNSPLHF. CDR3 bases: TGTGCCAGCAGCTTAAGTGTCGACACAAATTCACCCCTCCACTTT.

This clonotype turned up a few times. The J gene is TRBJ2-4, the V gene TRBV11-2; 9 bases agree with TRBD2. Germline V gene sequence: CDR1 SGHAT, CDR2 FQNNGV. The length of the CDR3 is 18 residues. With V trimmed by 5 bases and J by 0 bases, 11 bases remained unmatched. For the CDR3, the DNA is TGTGCCAGCAGCACCTTAGCGGGGGAGCCCCTAGCCAAAAACATTCAGTACTTC. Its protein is CASSTLAGEPLAKNIQYF.

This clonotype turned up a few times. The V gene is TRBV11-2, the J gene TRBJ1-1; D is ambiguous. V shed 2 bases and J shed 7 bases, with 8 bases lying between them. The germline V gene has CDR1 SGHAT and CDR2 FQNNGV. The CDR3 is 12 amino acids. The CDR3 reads CASSLSRNEAFF. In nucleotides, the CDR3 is TGTGCCAGCAGCTTATCGAGAAATGAAGCTTTCTTT.

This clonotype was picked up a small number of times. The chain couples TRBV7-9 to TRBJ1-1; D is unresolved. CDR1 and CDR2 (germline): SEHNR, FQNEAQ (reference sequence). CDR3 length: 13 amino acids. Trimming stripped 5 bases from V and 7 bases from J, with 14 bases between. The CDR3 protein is CASSPQAVGEAFF. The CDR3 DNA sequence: TGTGCCAGCAGCCCCCAGGCGGTGGGTGAAGCTTTCTTT.

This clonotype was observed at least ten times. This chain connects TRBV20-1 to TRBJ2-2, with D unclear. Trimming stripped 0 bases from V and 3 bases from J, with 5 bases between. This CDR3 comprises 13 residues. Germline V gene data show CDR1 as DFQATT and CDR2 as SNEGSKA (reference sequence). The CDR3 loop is CSARDVDTGELFF. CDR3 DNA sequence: TGCAGTGCTAGAGATGTGGACACCGGGGAGCTGTTTTTT.

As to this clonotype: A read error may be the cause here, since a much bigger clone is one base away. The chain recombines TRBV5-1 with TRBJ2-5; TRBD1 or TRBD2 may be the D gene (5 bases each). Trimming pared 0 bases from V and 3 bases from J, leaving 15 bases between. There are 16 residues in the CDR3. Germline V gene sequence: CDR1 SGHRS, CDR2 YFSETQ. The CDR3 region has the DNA TGCGCCAGCAGCTTGGTGGTCCGGGGCGTAAAAGAGACCCAGTACTTC. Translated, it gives CASSLVVRGVKETQYF.